The T cell receptor beta chain described here comes from a study of T cell responses to AZD1222 COVID-19 vaccine. The CDR3 spans 15 residues. Germline V gene sequence: CDR1 SGHTS, CDR2 YDEGEE. Trimming took off 2 bases at V and 2 bases at J, with 11 bases between the two ends. Here immunoSEQ multiplex PCR was the method, and the copy in TCRdb shows in-frame clones only, minus some. The sample carries about 130,000 clones, roughly 86% recorded once. This sample comprised peripheral blood, obtained on day 0 of AZD1222 vaccination. This sequence was found in an adult in good health. The J gene is TRBJ1-5, the V gene TRBV5-8; D is perhaps TRBD1 (5 bases). CDR3 amino acids: CASSLGETGNQPQHF. The DNA for the CDR3 is TGTGCCAGCAGCTTAGGGGAGACGGGCAATCAGCCCCAGCATTTT.